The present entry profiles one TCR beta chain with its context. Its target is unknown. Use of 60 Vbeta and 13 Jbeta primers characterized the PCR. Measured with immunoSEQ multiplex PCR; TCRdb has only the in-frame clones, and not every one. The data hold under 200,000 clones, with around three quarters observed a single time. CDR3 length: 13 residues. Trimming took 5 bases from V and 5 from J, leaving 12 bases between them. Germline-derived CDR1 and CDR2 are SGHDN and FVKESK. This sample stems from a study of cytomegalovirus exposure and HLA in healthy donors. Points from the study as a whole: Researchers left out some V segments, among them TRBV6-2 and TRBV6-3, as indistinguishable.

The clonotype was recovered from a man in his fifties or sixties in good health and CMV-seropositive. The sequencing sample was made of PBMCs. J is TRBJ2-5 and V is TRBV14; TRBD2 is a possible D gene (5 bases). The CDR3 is CASSASGVETQYF. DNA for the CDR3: TGTGCCAGCAGCGCGAGCGGAGTGGAGACCCAGTACTTC.